The present T cell receptor beta chain was sequenced within a study of blood T cell repertoires in COVID-19. Across the study: T cells, B-cell-depleted T cells, or PBMCs supplied cDNA or gDNA.

The data were produced by immunoSEQ multiplex PCR, yet TCRdb's version contains in-frame clones alone and is incomplete. This repertoire shows roughly 100,000 clones, 85% to 95% found once; its top ten account for approximately 5.4%. This CDR3 has 12 residues. Trimming took off 6 bases at V and 8 bases at J, with 13 bases between the two ends. Germline values: CDR1 MNHEY, CDR2 SVGAGI. The rearrangement joins TRBV6-5 to TRBJ1-2; no clear D gene. The receptor was derived from a man aged 50 or older with active COVID-19. Sequenced material: peripheral blood. Written as DNA, the CDR3 is TGTGCCAGCAGGACTGGCGGGTTCGGCTACACCTTC. Amino acids: CASRTGGFGYTF.